The next 25 T cell receptor beta chains were all read from a single sample in a study of T-cell memory formation after mild COVID-19. In TCRdb, the 5' RACE reads were re-called with MiXCR into one record per CDR3 protein. Here the sample spans about 170,000 distinct CDR3 sequences, 10% to 15% being singletons. The sequenced material came from PBMCs or a T cell subset sorted from them (not recorded which). Receptors originate from a man between 18 and 35 years old who had mild COVID-19 (a few samples of this study predate the infection). Cell type and time point are not known.

This clonotype was seen more than once but under ten times. This rearrangement joins TRBV12-3 or TRBV12-4 to TRBJ2-7; 9 nucleotides align to TRBD1. V dropped 3 bases and J dropped 2; count of bases not matched to a gene: 8. The CDR3 runs to 16 residues. The DNA of the CDR3 is TGTGCCAGCAGTTTGTGGGGACAGGGACCTACCTACGAGCAGTACTTC. Amino acids: CASSLWGQGPTYEQYF.

The chain joins TRBV4-1 to TRBJ2-5, with TRBD1 as a possible D gene (5 bases). Germline CDR1 and CDR2: MGHRA and YSYEKL. V lost 4 bases, J lost 5 bases, and 11 bases lay in between. This CDR3 is built from 13 residues. CDR3 bases: TGCGCCAGCAGCCCCTTGGGGCTGGAGACCCAGTACTTC. The encoded protein is CASSPLGLETQYF.

This sequence joins TRBV7-2 and TRBJ2-1, with 10 bases identical to TRBD1. Germline assignment: CDR1 SGHTA and CDR2 FQGNSA. Unmatched junction bases numbered 12, after V lost 7 bases and J lost 0 bases. The CDR3 is 18 residues long. Here the CDR3 DNA reads TGTGCCAGCACCGGGGGTGGGACAGGGGCTAGCTCCTACAATGAGCAGTTCTTC. It translates to CASTGGGTGASSYNEQFF.

This clonotype occurred many times. This rearrangement joins TRBV4-2 to TRBJ2-2, with a weak D call TRBD2 (7 bases). The CDR3 totals 17 residues. Germline CDR1 and CDR2: LGHNA and YNFKEQ. Trimming stripped 1 base from V and 2 bases from J, with 14 bases between. The CDR3 sequence is CASSQVGGGDNTGELFF. The CDR3 bases are TGTGCCAGCAGCCAAGTTGGCGGGGGCGATAACACCGGGGAGCTGTTTTTT.

For the CDR3, the DNA is TGTGCCAGCAGCTTAGCGGGGCCTAGCTCCTACAATGAGCAGTTCTTC. Translated: CASSLAGPSSYNEQFF. The rearrangement links TRBV5-4 to TRBJ2-1; TRBD2 matches 7 bases. The V segment lost 2 bases and the J segment 0 bases; nucleotides outside the gene matches: 5. This CDR3 is built from 16 residues. CDR1 SGHNT and CDR2 YYREEE come from the germline V gene (reference sequence).

This clonotype appeared a few times. This chain joins TRBV20-1 and TRBJ2-5, with D perhaps matching TRBD2 (6 bases). Germline CDR1 reads DFQATT; CDR2 reads SNEGSKA (reference sequence). The CDR3 has 17 amino acids. V was cut by 1 base and J by 1 base, with 19 bases left in between. CDR3 sequence reads: CSARGYGGNGVQETQYF. CDR3 sequence (DNA): TGCAGTGCTAGAGGGTACGGGGGAAACGGGGTCCAAGAGACCCAGTACTTC.

V is TRBV7-3 and J is TRBJ2-5; D gene unclear. Germline loops: CDR1 SGHTA, CDR2 FQGTGA. Trimming left V 2 bases short and J 5 bases short, with 9 bases between. The CDR3 covers 13 residues. CDR3 amino acids: CASSLENRETQYF. The CDR3 coding sequence is TGTGCCAGCAGCTTAGAGAACCGGGAGACCCAGTACTTC. Full variable domain (rest looked up from reference TRBV7-3 and TRBJ2-5): GAGVSQTPSNKVTEKGKYVELRCDPISGHTALYWYRQSLGQGPEFLIYFQGTGAADDSGLPNDRFFAVRPEGSVSTLKIQRTERGDSAVYLCASSLENRETQYFGPGTRLLVL.

This clonotype was observed a handful of times. The genes are TRBV7-2 and TRBJ1-5, with a weak D call TRBD1 (6 bases). The CDR3 loop spans 15 amino acids. The V end lost 6 bases, the J end lost 5 bases, and 17 bases lay between the germline ends. Germline CDR1 is SGHTA and CDR2 is FQGNSA. In DNA form, the CDR3 reads TGTGCCAGCAGTTCCAGGGGCGGCCGGGATCAGCCCCAGCATTTT. Protein: CASSSRGGRDQPQHF.

The rearrangement uses TRBV7-2 and TRBJ1-2, with a weak D call TRBD1 (5 bases). The germline CDR1 and CDR2 sequences are SGHTA and FQGNSA. V gave up 0 bases and J gave up 1 base, with 15 bases separating them. This CDR3 is built from 17 residues. The CDR3 protein is CASSLAMTPGRNYGYTF. CDR3 nucleotides: TGTGCCAGCAGCTTAGCCATGACCCCGGGACGTAACTATGGCTACACCTTC.

A few counts support this clonotype. The chain links TRBV20-1 to TRBJ2-3, with D perhaps assigned TRBD1 or TRBD2 (5 bases each). The germline V and J ends were trimmed by 4 bases and 3 bases, with 8 bases remaining between them. The CDR3 loop spans 12 amino acids. The germline V gene encodes CDR1 DFQATT and CDR2 SNEGSKA (reference sequence). For the CDR3, the DNA is TGCAGTGCTACAGAGGGGACAGATACGCAGTATTTT. Amino acid sequence: CSATEGTDTQYF.

This clonotype was observed many times. CDR3 bases: TGCGCCAGCAGCGTTATCGAGCAAGAGACCCAGTACTTC. Protein product: CASSVIEQETQYF. The chain combines TRBV4-1 with TRBJ2-5; D is ambiguous. The germline V and J ends were trimmed by 5 bases and 2 bases, with 9 bases remaining between them. CDR3 length: 13 amino acids. Per the germline V gene, CDR1 is MGHRA and CDR2 is YSYEKL.

The genes are TRBV5-1 and TRBJ2-5; a weak D match, TRBD2 (5 bases). This CDR3 spans 15 amino acids. With 1 base removed from V and 5 bases from J, the gap between germline ends came to 15 bases. Germline V CDR1 and CDR2: SGHRS, YFSETQ. CDR3 sequence reads: CASSLNGGPEETQYF. The CDR3 region has the DNA TGCGCCAGCAGCTTGAACGGAGGCCCAGAGGAGACCCAGTACTTC.

The CDR3, as DNA: TGCAGTGCTAGAGATCCGGGGTTAGGGGGCCACGATACGCAGTATTTT. This gives the protein CSARDPGLGGHDTQYF. This chain connects TRBV20-1 to TRBJ2-3; 7 bases map to TRBD1. Per germline, CDR1 DFQATT and CDR2 SNEGSKA (reference sequence). This CDR3 region has 16 residues. V shed 0 bases and J 6 bases; nucleotides not matched to a gene: 12.

This clonotype was seen a few times. The V and J genes are TRBV6-2 or TRBV6-3 and TRBJ2-5; D not certain. There are 12 residues in the CDR3. CDR1 and CDR2 (germline): MNHEY, SVGEGT. V lost 3 bases to trimming and J lost 6 bases, with 8 bases between them. CDR3 amino acids: CASSYAPKTQYF. The CDR3 coding sequence is TGTGCCAGCAGTTATGCCCCTAAGACCCAGTACTTC.

The chain employs TRBV5-8 and TRBJ1-6; 7 bases fit TRBD1. From germline, CDR1 is SGHTS and CDR2 YDEGEE. This CDR3 region has 16 residues. V trimming: 0 bases; J trimming: 6 bases; junction bases outside the gene matches: 6. The CDR3 protein is CASSLGQGNLNSPLHF. The CDR3 nucleotides are TGTGCCAGCAGCTTGGGACAGGGCAACCTTAATTCACCCCTCCACTTT.

The chain joins TRBV6-2 or TRBV6-3 to TRBJ1-1; no firm D call. The CDR3 length is 16 residues. V was trimmed by 2 bases and J by 0 bases, leaving 13 bases between them. The germline V gene has CDR1 MNHEY and CDR2 SVGEGT. The chain's CDR3 is CASSYRQEVMNTEAFF. The CDR3, as DNA: TGTGCCAGCAGTTACCGGCAGGAGGTGATGAACACTGAAGCTTTCTTT.

The CDR3 bases are TGTGCCTTGGGACAGGGCAGCTCCTACGAGCAGTACTTC. As protein: CALGQGSSYEQYF. The chain couples TRBV6-2 or TRBV6-3 to TRBJ2-7; 9 bases map to TRBD1. The CDR3 has 13 residues. V trimming: 11 bases; J trimming: 0 bases; junction bases outside the gene matches: 5. Looked up from germline, CDR1 is MNHEY and CDR2 is SVGEGT.

As to this clonotype: An end of the junction differs from the germline gene, which may be a read error. V usage is TRBV7-2 and J usage is TRBJ2-2, with 10 bases that match TRBD2. Germline CDR1 SGHTA, CDR2 FQGNSA. The CDR3 has 15 residues. Here the CDR3 reads CASSSSSGGGGELFF. In nucleotides, the CDR3 is TGTGCCAGCAGCTCCTCCAGCGGGGGGGGCGGGGAGCTGTTTTTC.

By share of the sample, this clonotype is medium-sized. CDR3 bases: TGTGCCAGCAGCCTTCGTGCCGGGTCAGATACGCAGTATTTT. Encoded protein: CASSLRAGSDTQYF. This sequence joins TRBV7-8 and TRBJ2-3; D gene ambiguous. The germline CDR1 and CDR2 sequences are SGHVS and FQNEAQ. The CDR3 totals 14 residues. Trimming shortened V by 5 bases and J by 4 bases, and 13 bases separated the two germline ends.

This clonotype was picked up a small number of times. The J gene is TRBJ2-5, the V gene TRBV5-1; 10 bases are shared with TRBD1. The V gene's germline CDR1 is SGHRS and CDR2 YFSETQ. The CDR3 sequence is 15 residues long. V lost 7 bases, J lost 5 bases, and 11 bases stayed unmatched. In DNA, the CDR3 is TGCGCCAGCGGCGGAGGGACAGGGGTACGGGAGACCCAGTACTTC. This codes for CASGGGTGVRETQYF.

This clonotype was counted only a few times. This CDR3 reads CSARASDRGNYGYTF. The CDR3 bases are TGCAGTGCTAGGGCCTCGGACAGGGGGAACTATGGCTACACCTTC. The chain recombines TRBV20-1 with TRBJ1-2, with 10 bases matching TRBD1. CDR3 length: 15 amino acids. Germline V gene lookup returns CDR1 DFQATT and CDR2 SNEGSKA (reference sequence). The ends lost 3 bases at V and 2 bases at J; junction bases unmatched: 6.

This chain connects TRBV20-1 to TRBJ2-7; D ambiguous. Trimming took 0 bases from V and 2 from J, leaving 8 bases between them. This CDR3 spans 13 amino acids. Germline V gene lookup returns CDR1 DFQATT and CDR2 SNEGSKA (reference sequence). CDR3: CSARDPVTYEQYV. CDR3 DNA: TGCAGTGCTAGAGATCCGGTGACCTACGAGCAGTACGTC.

This clonotype was counted a few times. The chain employs TRBV20-1 and TRBJ2-3; tentative D call: TRBD1 (6 bases). This CDR3 is 14 amino acids long. The V end was cut by 1 base, the J end by 11 bases, with 19 bases between. Germline assignment: CDR1 DFQATT and CDR2 SNEGSKA (reference sequence). The CDR3 spells CSARAGAGPDRQYF. The CDR3 nucleotides read TGCAGTGCTAGAGCAGGGGCCGGACCAGACCGGCAGTATTTT.

The chain has TRBV7-2 and TRBJ2-1; the match to TRBD1 covers 9 bases. J was trimmed by 2 bases and V by 5 bases; bases with no gene match: 4. Germline CDR1 and CDR2: SGHTA and FQGNSA. The CDR3 consists of 15 residues. CDR3 region: CASSLGQGTYNEQFF. The CDR3, as DNA: TGTGCCAGCAGCCTCGGACAGGGGACCTACAATGAGCAGTTCTTC. Full variable domain (missing parts from reference TRBV7-2 and TRBJ2-1): GAGVSQSPSNKVTEKGKDVELRCDPISGHTALYWYRQSLGQGLEFLIYFQGNSAPDKSGLPSDRFSAERTGGSVSTLTIQRTQQEDSAVYLCASSLGQGTYNEQFFGPGTRLTVL.

In its sample, this clonotype was seen a few times. The chain carries TRBV7-2 and TRBJ2-5; maybe TRBD2 (7 bases). Between the trimmed V and J ends, which lost 6 bases and 5 bases, there was a span of 13 bases. Looked up from germline, CDR1 is SGHTA and CDR2 is FQGNSA. CDR3 length: 13 residues. CDR3 DNA: TGTGCCAGCAGAGAGGGGGGGAGGGAGACCCAGTACTTC. As protein: CASREGGRETQYF.